This section outlines one T cell receptor beta chain sequence together with its context. Other DNA sequences in this sample translate to the same CDR3. Profiled with immunoSEQ multiplex PCR; TCRdb holds only in-frame clones, not every one. This table holds roughly 260,000 clones, approximately 95% found once. Germline CDR1 SGHRS, CDR2 YFSETQ. V lost 1 base and J 8 bases, leaving 6 bases between the germline ends. This CDR3 has 11 amino acids. The source of the sample is a study of T cell responses to AZD1222 COVID-19 vaccine. The source was peripheral blood, collected on day 0 of AZD1222 vaccination. The sequence was collected from an adult in good health. This sequence joins TRBV5-1 and TRBJ1-1, with unresolved D. CDR3 amino acids: CASSLTGEAFF. The DNA for the CDR3 is TGCGCCAGCAGCTTGACGGGAGAAGCTTTCTTT.